This TCR beta chain is drawn from a study of T cells in Graves' hyperthyroidism and ophthalmopathy. This clonotype was seen many times. The CDR3 is 13 residues long. V lost 1 base and J 5 bases, leaving 11 bases between the germline ends. Germline CDR1 reads DFQATT; CDR2 reads SNEGSKA (reference sequence). RNA transcripts gave rise to amplified TCR beta CDR3 regions. A first-round RT-PCR of the TCR CDR3 used the HTBI primer set. TCRdb analysed the multiplex PCR reads with MiXCR anew, one entry per CDR3 protein. This table has about 560,000 distinct CDR3 sequences, 11% to 15% appearing once. The chain employs TRBV20-1 and TRBJ2-5; possible D gene TRBD2, 5 bases. This TCR was recovered from a woman aged 40 to 49 with Graves' hyperthyroidism. Specimen: blood. Written as DNA, the CDR3 is TGCAGTGCTAGAGGGCCGCCGGGGGAGACCCAGTACTTC. Translation gives CSARGPPGETQYF.